These T cell receptor beta chains were read from a single sample in a study of cytomegalovirus exposure and HLA in healthy donors. The protocol was immunoSEQ multiplex PCR, while the TCRdb copy is restricted to in-frame clones and leaves out a portion. The table lists 150,000 to 200,000 clones, roughly 79% of them singletons. Sequenced input: PBMCs. Every receptor here comes from a man aged 25-45 years in good health and CMV-seronegative. CDR3s include the opening cysteine and the closing phenylalanine or tryptophan. Fields, in order: J gene, clone size, V gene, D gene, CDR3 DNA, CDR3 protein. D genes are given only for firm matches. Size is omitted from some rows. Given values are once, few, many or a class for expanded clones.

>TRBJ2-2|NA|TRBV9|TRBD2
TGTGCCAGCAGCCCTTTTAGCGGGAGGGGGACCGGGGAGCTGTTTTTT
CASSPFSGRGTGELFF
>TRBJ1-2|once|TRBV20-1|TRBD1
TGCAGTGCCGAGGACAGGGGTGGCTACACCTTC
CSAEDRGGYTF
>TRBJ2-2|once|TRBV18|NA
TGTGCCAGCTCTCCGATAGCGGCAGGAACGAACACCGGGGAGCTGTTTTTT
CASSPIAAGTNTGELFF
>TRBJ1-4|NA|TRBV5-6|NA
TGTGCCAGCAGCAACAGGGCTACTAATGAAAAACTGTTTTTT
CASSNRATNEKLFF
>TRBJ1-5|NA|TRBV7-6|TRBD1
TGTGCCAGCAGCTTAGCCGGGACAGGGCGGCCCCAGCATTTT
CASSLAGTGRPQHF
>TRBJ2-2|NA|TRBV6-6|TRBD2
TGTGCCAGCAACAGGCGGGAGGGCCCCGGGGAGCTGTTTTTT
CASNRREGPGELFF
>TRBJ2-7|NA|TRBV27|TRBD1
TGTGCCAGCAGTTTATGGGGACAGGGGGAGGACGAGCAGTACTTC
CASSLWGQGEDEQYF
>TRBJ2-1|NA|TRBV28|NA
TGTGCCAGCGGGAGCTCCTACAATGAGCAGTTCTTC
CASGSSYNEQFF
>TRBJ2-7|NA|TRBV29-1|NA
TGCAGCGTCTACCGACTGCCCCCTGAGGCAGCCCATGACGAGCAGTACTTC
CSVYRLPPEAAHDEQYF
>TRBJ2-1|NA|TRBV7-6|NA
TGTGCCAGCAGCTTAGTCGTCGATATAGCAAATGAGCAGTTCTTC
CASSLVVDIANEQFF
>TRBJ2-7|NA|TRBV18|TRBD1
TGTGCCAGCTCACCCCCCGGGACAGCAACCTACGAGCAGTACTTC
CASSPPGTATYEQYF
>TRBJ2-2|NA|TRBV5-4|TRBD1
TGTGCCAGCAACAATAACAGGGGGCCCGGGGAGCTGTTTTTT
CASNNNRGPGELFF
>TRBJ2-2|few|TRBV6-1|TRBD2
TGTGCCAGCAGTGGGGAGCGGGGGCACACCGGGGAGCTGTTTTTT
CASSGERGHTGELFF
>TRBJ1-5|NA|TRBV4-1|NA
TGCGCCAGCAGCCAAGGGCAGTTAAATCAGCCCCAGCATTTT
CASSQGQLNQPQHF
>TRBJ2-7|NA|TRBV2|TRBD2
TGTGCCAGCAGTTCGAGCGGGAGGATGGGCGAGCAGTACTTC
CASSSSGRMGEQYF
>TRBJ2-7|NA|TRBV14|NA
TGTGCCAGCAGCCAAGAATTCGGAGACGAGCAGTACTTC
CASSQEFGDEQYF
>TRBJ2-1|NA|TRBV14|NA
TGTGCCAGCAGCCAAATCGGCAATGAGCAGTTCTTC
CASSQIGNEQFF